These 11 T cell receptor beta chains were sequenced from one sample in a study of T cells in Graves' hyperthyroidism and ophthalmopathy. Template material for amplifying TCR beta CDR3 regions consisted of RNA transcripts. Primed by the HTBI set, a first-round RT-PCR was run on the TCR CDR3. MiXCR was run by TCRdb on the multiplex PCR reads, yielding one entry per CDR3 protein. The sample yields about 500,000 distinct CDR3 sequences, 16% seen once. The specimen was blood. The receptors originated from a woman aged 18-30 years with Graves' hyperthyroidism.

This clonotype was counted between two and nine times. The CDR3 nucleotides read TGTGCCAGCAGCTTAGTATTGGCTAGCGGGCACAATGAGCAGTTCTTC. Protein: CASSLVLASGHNEQFF. V is TRBV7-9 and J is TRBJ2-1; 8 positions match TRBD2. The CDR3 loop spans 16 amino acids. After removal of 1 base from V and 5 bases from J, the junction contained 7 bases not matched to a gene. Germline V gene data show CDR1 as SEHNR and CDR2 as FQNEAQ (reference sequence).

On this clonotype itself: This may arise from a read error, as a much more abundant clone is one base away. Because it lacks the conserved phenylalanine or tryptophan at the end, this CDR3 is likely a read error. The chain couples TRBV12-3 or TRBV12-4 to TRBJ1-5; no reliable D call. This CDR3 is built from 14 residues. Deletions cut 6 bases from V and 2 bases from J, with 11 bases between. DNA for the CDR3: TGTGCCAGCAGCCCGACCCGGGGCAATCAGCCCCAGCATTCT. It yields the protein CASSPTRGNQPQHS.

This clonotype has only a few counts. In DNA form, the CDR3 reads TGTGCCAGCCGACTAGCGACCGGGGAGCTGTTTTTT. Translation: CASRLATGELFF. J is TRBJ2-2 and V is TRBV12-3 or TRBV12-4, with 8 bases matching TRBD2. The V gene end was trimmed by 8 bases and the J gene end by 5 bases; junction bases not matched to a gene: 1. This CDR3 is built from 12 residues.

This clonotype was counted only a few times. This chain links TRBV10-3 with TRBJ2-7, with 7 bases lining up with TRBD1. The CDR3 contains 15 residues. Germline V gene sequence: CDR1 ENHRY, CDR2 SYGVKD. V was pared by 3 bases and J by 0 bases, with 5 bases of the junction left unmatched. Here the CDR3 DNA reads TGTGCCATCAGTGACTCGACAGGGCCCTCCTACGAGCAGTACTTC. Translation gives CAISDSTGPSYEQYF.

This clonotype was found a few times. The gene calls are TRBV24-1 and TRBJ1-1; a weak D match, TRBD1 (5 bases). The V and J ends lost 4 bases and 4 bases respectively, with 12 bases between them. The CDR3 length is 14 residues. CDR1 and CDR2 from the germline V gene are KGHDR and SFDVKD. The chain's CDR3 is CATSESGGSTEAFF. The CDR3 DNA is TGTGCCACCAGTGAGTCGGGGGGAAGCACTGAAGCTTTCTTT.

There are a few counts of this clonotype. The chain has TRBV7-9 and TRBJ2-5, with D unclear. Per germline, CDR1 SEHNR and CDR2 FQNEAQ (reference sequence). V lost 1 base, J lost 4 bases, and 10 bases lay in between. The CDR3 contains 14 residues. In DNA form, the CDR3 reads TGTGCCAGCAGCTTAGTCCTCTCCGGAGAGACCCAGTACTTC. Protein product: CASSLVLSGETQYF.

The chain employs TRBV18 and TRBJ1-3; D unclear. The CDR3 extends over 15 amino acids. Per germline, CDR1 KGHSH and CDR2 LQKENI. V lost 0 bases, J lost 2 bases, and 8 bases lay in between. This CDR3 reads CASSPPQKPGNTIYF. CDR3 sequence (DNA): TGTGCCAGCTCACCACCCCAGAAACCTGGAAACACCATATATTTT.

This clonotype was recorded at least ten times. CDR3 DNA sequence: TGTGCCAGCAGCCGCCTCGAGGAGGCGAATACGCAGTATTTT. Its translation is CASSRLEEANTQYF. The V and J genes are TRBV3-1 and TRBJ2-3, with D maybe TRBD2 (5 bases). Germline V gene data show CDR1 as LGHDT and CDR2 as YNNKEL (reference sequence). Trimming pared 4 bases from V and 7 bases from J, leaving 15 bases between. The CDR3 extends over 14 amino acids.

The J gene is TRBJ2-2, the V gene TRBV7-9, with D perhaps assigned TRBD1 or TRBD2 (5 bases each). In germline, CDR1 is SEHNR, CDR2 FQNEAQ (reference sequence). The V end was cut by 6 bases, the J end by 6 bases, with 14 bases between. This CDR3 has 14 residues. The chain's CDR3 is CASSPGARPGELFF. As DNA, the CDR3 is TGTGCCAGCAGTCCCGGGGCCCGGCCCGGGGAGCTGTTTTTT.

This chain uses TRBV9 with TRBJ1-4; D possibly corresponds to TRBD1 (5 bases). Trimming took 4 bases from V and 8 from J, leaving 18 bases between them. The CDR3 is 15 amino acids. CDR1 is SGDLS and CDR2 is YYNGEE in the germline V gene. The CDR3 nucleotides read TGTGCCAGCAGCCCCCGCGGGGGAATGGACGAAAAACTGTTTTTT. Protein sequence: CASSPRGGMDEKLFF.

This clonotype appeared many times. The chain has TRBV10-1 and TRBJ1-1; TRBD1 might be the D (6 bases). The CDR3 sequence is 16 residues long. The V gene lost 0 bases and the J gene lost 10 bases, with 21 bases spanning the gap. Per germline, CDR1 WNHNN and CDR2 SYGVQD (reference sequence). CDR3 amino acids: CASSESTSGARRGAFF. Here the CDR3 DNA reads TGCGCCAGCAGTGAGTCGACATCGGGGGCGCGTCGGGGAGCTTTCTTT.